Shown below are 13 T cell receptor beta chains from a single sample sequenced in a study of CD8+CD57+ T cells in acquired aplastic anemia. Previously, flow cytometry had revealed CD8+CD57+ cell expansion in the patients chosen for sequencing. Genomic DNA templated the TCR beta VDJ and CDR3 profiling. TCRdb reprocessed the reads via MiXCR and lists one record per CDR3 protein. The repertoire has around 150,000 distinct CDR3 sequences, over 70% of them found once; the top ten carry more than 35%. The sequenced sample consisted of sorted CD4+, CD8+, or CD8+CD57+ T cells (not recorded which) from PBMCs. Source of these receptors: a human donor with aplastic anemia.

This chain uses TRBV25-1 with TRBJ1-2; possible D gene TRBD1, 5 bases. The germline V gene encodes CDR1 MGHDK and CDR2 SYGVNS. V lost 2 bases to trimming and J lost 7 bases, with 5 bases between them. The length of the CDR3 is 11 residues. Here the CDR3 DNA reads TGTGCCAGCAGTGAAGACAGTGGCTACACCTTC. This sequence encodes CASSEDSGYTF.

V gene TRBV20-1 combines with J gene TRBJ2-7; possible D gene TRBD1, 6 bases. With 4 bases removed from V and 0 bases from J, the gap between germline ends came to 16 bases. The CDR3 runs 15 residues. Germline V gene lookup returns CDR1 DFQATT and CDR2 SNEGSKA (reference sequence). This chain's CDR3 is CSATEPGGDSYEQYF. The CDR3 coding sequence is TGCAGTGCTACAGAGCCTGGGGGCGACTCCTACGAGCAGTACTTC.

The chain is built from TRBV7-2 and TRBJ2-7; D assignment may be TRBD1 or TRBD2 (5 bases each). Trimming stripped 5 bases from V and 0 bases from J, with 11 bases between. The CDR3 extends over 14 amino acids. Germline V gives CDR1 SGHTA, CDR2 FQGNSA. CDR3 coding DNA: TGTGCCAGCAGCCCCGGGACGTTCTCCTACGAGCAGTACTTC. Amino acids: CASSPGTFSYEQYF.

In its sample, this clonotype was seen many times. The V call is TRBV3-1, the J call TRBJ2-7; D uncertain. The CDR3 spans 15 residues. Trimming removed 2 bases from V and 0 bases from J, with 11 bases in between. In germline, CDR1 is LGHDT, CDR2 YNNKEL (reference sequence). CDR3 loop: CASSQPGLSSYEQYF. CDR3 DNA sequence: TGTGCCAGCAGCCAACCCGGTTTGAGCTCCTACGAGCAGTACTTC.

Points on this clonotype: One end of the junction fails to match germline, which may point to a read error. The rearrangement uses TRBV5-1 and TRBJ1-2, with D possibly TRBD1 on 6 matching bases. The CDR3 spans 13 residues. Germline lookup yields CDR1 SGHRS and CDR2 YFSETQ. The CDR3 reads CASSVRQGYGYTF. The CDR3 DNA follows: TGTGCCAGCAGCGTCAGGCAGGGGTATGGCTACACCTTC.

This clonotype came up many times. The CDR3 reads CASSPWPGQGSNEQFF. CDR3 bases: TGTGCCAGTAGCCCATGGCCGGGACAGGGTTCCAATGAGCAGTTCTTC. The chain has TRBV19 and TRBJ2-1, with 9 bases that match TRBD1. J gave up 6 bases and V 6 bases, and 12 bases lay outside the gene matches. Germline lookup yields CDR1 LNHDA and CDR2 SQIVND (reference sequence). The CDR3 has 16 residues.

The chain employs TRBV10-1 and TRBJ2-5; D is unresolved. The germline gives CDR1 WNHNN, CDR2 SYGVQD (reference sequence). The CDR3 spans 14 residues. The ends were cut back, 0 bases at V and 4 bases at J, with 9 bases in the middle. The CDR3, as DNA: TGCGCCAGCAGTGAGTCGTCGGTGGGAGAGACCCAGTACTTC. Translation gives CASSESSVGETQYF.

The V gene is TRBV5-1, the J gene TRBJ1-6, with TRBD1 identical over 8 bases. V shed 0 bases and J 9 bases; nucleotides not matched to a gene: 5. CDR3 length: 15 amino acids. Germline values: CDR1 SGHRS, CDR2 YFSETQ. The CDR3 nucleotides read TGCGCCAGCAGCTTGGAAGGACAGGGTCGTTCACCCCTCCACTTT. Its translation is CASSLEGQGRSPLHF. The entire variable domain, with the rest obtained from reference TRBV5-1 and TRBJ1-6, is as follows: KAGVTQTPRYLIKTRGQQVTLSCSPISGHRSVSWYQQTPGQGLQFLFEYFSETQRNKGNFPGRFSGRQFSNSRSEMNVSTLELGDSALYLCASSLEGQGRSPLHFGNGTRLTVT.

The V call is TRBV5-5, the J call TRBJ2-7; D unresolved. Germline V lookup: CDR1 SGHKS, CDR2 YYEKEE (reference sequence). The CDR3 sequence is 15 residues long. Trimming shortened V by 3 bases and J by 0 bases, and 13 bases separated the two germline ends. This chain's CDR3 is CASSSTVLFSYEQYF. CDR3 sequence (DNA): TGTGCCAGCAGCTCGACGGTACTATTCTCCTACGAGCAGTACTTC.

The V call is TRBV20-1, the J call TRBJ1-5; 11 bases agree with TRBD1. Germline V gives CDR1 DFQATT, CDR2 SNEGSKA (reference sequence). The CDR3 extends over 13 amino acids. V dropped 5 bases and J dropped 7; count of bases not matched to a gene: 4. The chain's CDR3 is CSAGGQGGQPQHF. The CDR3 DNA sequence: TGCAGTGCTGGGGGACAGGGGGGACAGCCCCAGCATTTT.

This clonotype was seen a handful of times. The rearrangement uses TRBV12-3 or TRBV12-4 and TRBJ2-3; D is possibly TRBD1 or TRBD2 (5 bases each). The V end was cut by 1 base, the J end by 4 bases, with 12 bases between. CDR3 length equals 15 residues. CDR3 in amino acids: CASSLVSLGADTQYF. CDR3 sequence (DNA): TGTGCCAGCAGTTTAGTAAGTTTGGGGGCAGATACGCAGTATTTT.

The rearrangement uses TRBV10-3 and TRBJ2-5, with D perhaps TRBD2 (7 bases). The CDR3 totals 14 residues. Germline loops: CDR1 ENHRY, CDR2 SYGVKD. The V gene lost 8 bases and the J gene lost 5 bases, with 18 bases spanning the gap. The CDR3 sequence: CAIGYREGLETQYF. CDR3 bases: TGTGCCATCGGATACAGGGAGGGCTTGGAGACCCAGTACTTC.

The count of this clonotype is one. J is TRBJ1-1 and V is TRBV29-1; 8 bases agree with TRBD1. Germline lookup yields CDR1 SQVTM and CDR2 ANQGSEA. The V and J ends lost 5 bases and 10 bases, in that order; junction bases with no gene match: 6. The CDR3 is 11 amino acids. CDR3 in DNA: TGCAGCGTTTATGGACAGGGTAGAGCTTTCTTT. As protein: CSVYGQGRAFF.